This T cell receptor beta chain was recorded in a study of T cell responses to AZD1222 COVID-19 vaccine. V lost 6 bases and J 3 bases, leaving 14 bases between the germline ends. In germline, CDR1 is ENHRY, CDR2 SYGVKD. The CDR3 contains 15 residues. Assay: immunoSEQ multiplex PCR; the TCRdb copy retains only in-frame clones and omits some. Among 130,000 or so clones listed, 85% to 90% were seen once. The chain joins TRBV10-3 to TRBJ2-2; D may correspond to TRBD1 or TRBD2 (5 bases each). The source of this sequence is an adult in good health. Sequencing was performed on peripheral blood, taken on day 0 of AZD1222 vaccination. For the CDR3, the DNA is TGTGCCATCAGCAAGGTTCGAGGGGACACCGGGGAGCTGTTTTTT. Its translation is CAISKVRGDTGELFF.